The clone carrying this T cell receptor (beta chain) was found once. Between the trimmed V and J ends, which lost 3 bases and 4 bases, there was a span of 12 bases. Germline V gene data show CDR1 as SQVTM and CDR2 as ANQGSEA. The CDR3 is 13 residues long. Each subset's genomic DNA was split evenly across several immunoSEQ plates. The DNA input per sorted-subset replicate PCR was roughly 0.2 ug, corresponding to around 28,000 T cell genomes. The method was immunoSEQ multiplex PCR; TCRdb's version includes in-frame clones alone and lacks a portion of them. The table has over a million clones, 95% to 97% seen once. This specimen comes from a study of shared clonotypes between healthy human individuals.

The clonotype was recovered from a man aged 25-45 years in good health. V and J are TRBV29-1 and TRBJ1-1, with a weak D call TRBD1 (5 bases). Material for sequencing was naive CD4+ T cells sorted from blood. Subset denoted: CD45RA+ positively selected. CDR3 residues: CSVDGGRGTEAFF. The DNA of the CDR3 is TGCAGCGTTGATGGGGGGAGGGGCACTGAAGCTTTCTTT.